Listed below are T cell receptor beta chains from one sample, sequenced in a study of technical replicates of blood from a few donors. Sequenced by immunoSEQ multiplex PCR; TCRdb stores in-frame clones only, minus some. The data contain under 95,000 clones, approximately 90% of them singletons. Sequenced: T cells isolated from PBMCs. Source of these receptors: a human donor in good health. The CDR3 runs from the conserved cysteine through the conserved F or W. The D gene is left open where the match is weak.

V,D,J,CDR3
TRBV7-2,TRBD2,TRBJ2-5,CASSSRTSGQETQYF
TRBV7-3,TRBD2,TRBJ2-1,CASSKQGGLAGVGEQFF
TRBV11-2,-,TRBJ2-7,CASSLIDPGGFYEQYF
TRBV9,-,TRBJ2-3,CASSGALARDTQYF
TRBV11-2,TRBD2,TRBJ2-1,CASSWRGRSSYNEQFF
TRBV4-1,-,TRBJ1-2,CASSQTLTDSYGYTF
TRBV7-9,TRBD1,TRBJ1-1,CAIPGTGPPNTEAFF
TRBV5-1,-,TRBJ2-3,CASSRQVGTDTQYF
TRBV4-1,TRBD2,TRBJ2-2,CASSQGGLAGVGTGELFF
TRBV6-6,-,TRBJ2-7,CASSYSTSEQYF
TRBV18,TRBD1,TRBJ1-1,CASSLYRGRNTEAFF
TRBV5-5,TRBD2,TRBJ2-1,CASSLGTSGAVGEQFF
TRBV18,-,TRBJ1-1,CASSPTGFAEAFF
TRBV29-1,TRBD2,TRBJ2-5,CSAGTSGRQETQYF
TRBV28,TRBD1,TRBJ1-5,CASSYGQGEFQPQHF
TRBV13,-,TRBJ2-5,CASSFWAEETQYF
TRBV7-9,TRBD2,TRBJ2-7,CASSWTSALTYEQYF
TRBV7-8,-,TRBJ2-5,CASSLMGREETQYF
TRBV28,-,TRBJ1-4,CAVSPTRLEKLFF
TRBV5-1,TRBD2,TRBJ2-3,CASSLAGVDTQYF
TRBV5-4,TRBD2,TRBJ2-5,CASSLAGVLETQYF
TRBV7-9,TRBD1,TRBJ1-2,CASSPRDRGSVYGYTF
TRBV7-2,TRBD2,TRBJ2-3,CASTTSGGRAEDTQYF
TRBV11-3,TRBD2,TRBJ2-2,CASSPRGLAVGGELFF
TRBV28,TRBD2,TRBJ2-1,CASSQQIGLAWFF
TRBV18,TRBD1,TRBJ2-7,CASSPTISLGTATYEQYF